This note documents a single TCR beta chain sequence. Its antigen is still unknown. Qualities for individual bases were not recorded, and no much larger clone is one base off. Patients with autoimmune disease history or receiving systemic immunosuppression were excluded from the trial. Peripheral blood for TCR sequencing was drawn from every dose cohort at baseline, at cycle 4 day 1 and at cycle 7 day 1. Samples came from an open-label, multicenter, first-in-human phase I dose-escalation trial of ivuxolimab. Adults with locally advanced or metastatic melanoma, renal cell, hepatocellular, or head and neck squamous cell carcinoma were enrolled in the trial. Before TCR sequencing, CD4+ T cells and CD8+ T cells were sorted from peripheral blood as separate populations. This sample stems from a study of OX40 agonist ivuxolimab in advanced cancers. Notes on the research overall: Ivuxolimab was a fully human IgG2 agonistic monoclonal antibody targeting the costimulatory receptor OX40 (CD134). Intravenous ivuxolimab was administered to patients every 2 weeks at six dose levels: 0.01, 0.1, 0.3, 1.5, 3 and 10 mg/kg. Among the roughly 52 dose-escalation patients, around 19 had hepatocellular carcinoma, about 15 melanoma, 9 renal cell carcinoma and 9 head and neck cancer. The dose-escalation cohort was around 84% male with a mean age of about 60 years, ranging from roughly 20 to 80. Prior anti-PD-1, anti-PD-L1 or anti-CTLA-4 therapy was permitted, and checkpoint inhibitors had been received by about two fifths of dose-escalation patients. Partial responses occurred in three dose-escalation patients, of whom one had hepatocellular carcinoma and two had cutaneous melanoma. The point of sequencing TCRbeta in the periphery was to test whether ivuxolimab changed TCR sequence diversity and drove clonal T-cell expansion. The paper describes the monotherapy dose-escalation part (N = 52 patients) of the phase I trial of ivuxolimab. Broad study findings and their caveats: Low levels of normalized T-cell clonal expansion were also seen in some patients who did not respond. At doses from 0.1 to 3.0 mg/kg, clonal expansion was seen in both CD4+ and CD8+ blood T cells between baseline and week 6. After ivuxolimab, CD8+ T cells had more expanded clones than CD4+ T cells on average. Antigen specificity was not determined for the clonally expanded peripheral T cells. In the 0.1-3.0 mg/kg groups, partial responders had among the lowest normalized peripheral clonal expansion, particularly in CD8+ T cells.

Trimming takes 4 bases from V and 6 bases from J, and the germline ends sit 7 bases apart. Measured from the cysteine to the phenylalanine, the CDR3 is 12 residues long. Of all the DNA, just the CDR3 is kept, 36 bases in frame from base 1. The germline V gene specifies SGHAT as CDR1 and FQNNGV as CDR2. Genomic DNA was isolated from the sorted cells so that the TCRbeta CDR3 region could be sequenced. TCRbeta CDR3 regions were sequenced using the immunoSEQ Assay. The table was pulled from immuneACCESS by TCRdb, which kept in-frame rearrangements only. Such tables lose some clones; where checked, under half of the loss comes from unresolved V genes, and the rest has no known cause. Within this sample are 60,000 or so clones, with about 83% of them counted one time only. The ten largest clones represent under 0.85% of the sample.

The receptor was derived from an adult with an advanced solid tumor such as melanoma, head and neck, liver or kidney cancer. This specimen consisted of CD4+ or CD8+ T cells sorted from blood, obtained in a trial of the OX40 agonist ivuxolimab. In this chain, TRBV11-2 is recombined with TRBJ1-5; the D gene is unclear. The DNA is TGTGCCAGCAGCTCACTCGGTCAGCCCCAGCATTTT. It specifies CASSSLGQPQHF.